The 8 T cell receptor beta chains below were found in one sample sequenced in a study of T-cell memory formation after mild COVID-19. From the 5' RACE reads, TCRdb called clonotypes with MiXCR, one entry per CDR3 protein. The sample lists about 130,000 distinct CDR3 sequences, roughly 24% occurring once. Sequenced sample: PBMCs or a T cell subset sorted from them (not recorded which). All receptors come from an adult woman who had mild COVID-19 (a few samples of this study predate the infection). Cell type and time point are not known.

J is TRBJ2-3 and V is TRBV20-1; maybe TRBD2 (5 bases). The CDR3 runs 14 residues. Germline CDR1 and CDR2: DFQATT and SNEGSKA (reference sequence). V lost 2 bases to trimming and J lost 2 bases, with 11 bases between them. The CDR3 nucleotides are TGCAGTGCTAGATCCCCCCGGGACACAGATACGCAGTATTTT. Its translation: CSARSPRDTDTQYF.

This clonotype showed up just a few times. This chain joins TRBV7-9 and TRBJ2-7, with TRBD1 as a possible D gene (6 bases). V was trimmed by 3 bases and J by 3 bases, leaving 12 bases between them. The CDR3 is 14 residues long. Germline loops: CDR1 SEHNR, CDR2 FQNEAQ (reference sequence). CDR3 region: CASSFQGLLYEQYF. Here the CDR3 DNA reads TGTGCCAGCAGCTTTCAGGGGCTCCTCTACGAGCAGTACTTC.

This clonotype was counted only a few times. The CDR3 region is CASSNGQGADEQYF. The CDR3, as DNA: TGTGCCAGCAGCAATGGACAGGGGGCGGACGAGCAGTACTTC. J is TRBJ2-7 and V is TRBV6-5; 11 bases line up with TRBD1. Trimming took 6 bases from V and 5 from J; bases not matched to a gene: 6. There are 14 residues in the CDR3. Germline assignment: CDR1 MNHEY and CDR2 SVGAGI.

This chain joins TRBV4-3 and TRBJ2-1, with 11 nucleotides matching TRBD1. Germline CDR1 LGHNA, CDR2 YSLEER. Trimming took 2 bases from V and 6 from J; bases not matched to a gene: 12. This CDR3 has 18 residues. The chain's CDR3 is CASSQWAPGTGGINEQFF. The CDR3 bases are TGCGCCAGCAGCCAATGGGCGCCCGGGACAGGGGGAATCAATGAGCAGTTCTTC.

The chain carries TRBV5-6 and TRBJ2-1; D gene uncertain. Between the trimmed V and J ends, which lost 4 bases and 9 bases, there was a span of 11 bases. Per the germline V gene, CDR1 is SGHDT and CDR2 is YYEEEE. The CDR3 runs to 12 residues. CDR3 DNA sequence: TGTGCCAGCAGCCACGGGCCGACTGAGCAGTTCTTC. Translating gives CASSHGPTEQFF.

CDR3 loop: CASSSGLFYNEQFF. The CDR3 nucleotides are TGTGCCAGCAGTTCGGGACTTTTCTACAATGAGCAGTTCTTC. The chain employs TRBV12-3 or TRBV12-4 and TRBJ2-1; D is possibly TRBD2 (6 bases). Deletions cut 4 bases from V and 3 bases from J, with 10 bases between. CDR3 length equals 14 residues.

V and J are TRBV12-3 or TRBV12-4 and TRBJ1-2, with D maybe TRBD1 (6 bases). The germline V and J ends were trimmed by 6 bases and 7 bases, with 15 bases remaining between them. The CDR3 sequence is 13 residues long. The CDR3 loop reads CASSPALQGGYTF. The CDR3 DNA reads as TGTGCCAGCAGCCCAGCCCTACAGGGTGGCTACACCTTC.

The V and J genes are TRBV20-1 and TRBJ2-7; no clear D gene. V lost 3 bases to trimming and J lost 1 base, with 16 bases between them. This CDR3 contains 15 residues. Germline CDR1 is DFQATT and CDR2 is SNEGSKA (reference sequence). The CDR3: CSASLQYLGSYEQYF. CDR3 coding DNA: TGCAGTGCTAGTCTCCAATACTTAGGATCCTACGAGCAGTACTTC.